This entry features one TCR beta chain sequence. CDR1 is SGHDT, CDR2 YYEEEE, per germline. The CDR3 totals 15 residues. V lost 0 bases, J lost 12 bases, and 7 bases stayed unmatched. These data are taken from a study of blood T cell repertoires in COVID-19. Study details: Sites across the United States, Italy and Spain contributed samples from acute and convalescent COVID-19.

Repertoires were generated with immunoSEQ multiplex PCR, while TCRdb's copy carries only in-frame clones and drops some. The sample holds around 60,000 clones, about nine tenths seen once. This sequence originates from a woman at least 80 years old with acute or convalescent COVID-19. The sequencing input was peripheral blood. The J gene is TRBJ1-4, the V gene TRBV5-6; 11 nucleotides align to TRBD1. Here the CDR3 DNA reads TGTGCCAGCAGCTTGGCCGGGACAGGGGGACTCGAACTGTTTTTT. It codes for CASSLAGTGGLELFF.